This T cell receptor (beta chain) came from a study of early T cells in non-severe SARS-CoV-2 infection. The CDR3 has 15 residues. In the library, individual cDNA molecules carried attached unique molecular identifiers. Each CDR3 protein is one row after TCRdb ran MiXCR on the 5' RACE reads. Of about 110,000 distinct CDR3 sequences listed, around 10% are singletons. This clonotype occurred many times. Input material: whole blood. The V and J genes are TRBV21-1 and TRBJ1-1; the table's D call TRBD1 went unverified against the DNA. TRBV21-1 is a pseudogene locus. The sequence was collected from an adult who was a healthcare worker with PCR-confirmed SARS-CoV-2 infection or an uninfected control (not recorded which). The CDR3: CASSKEWTGEDEAFF. The CDR3 coding sequence is TGTGCCAGCAGCAAAGAGTGGACAGGGGAGGATGAAGCTTTCTTT.